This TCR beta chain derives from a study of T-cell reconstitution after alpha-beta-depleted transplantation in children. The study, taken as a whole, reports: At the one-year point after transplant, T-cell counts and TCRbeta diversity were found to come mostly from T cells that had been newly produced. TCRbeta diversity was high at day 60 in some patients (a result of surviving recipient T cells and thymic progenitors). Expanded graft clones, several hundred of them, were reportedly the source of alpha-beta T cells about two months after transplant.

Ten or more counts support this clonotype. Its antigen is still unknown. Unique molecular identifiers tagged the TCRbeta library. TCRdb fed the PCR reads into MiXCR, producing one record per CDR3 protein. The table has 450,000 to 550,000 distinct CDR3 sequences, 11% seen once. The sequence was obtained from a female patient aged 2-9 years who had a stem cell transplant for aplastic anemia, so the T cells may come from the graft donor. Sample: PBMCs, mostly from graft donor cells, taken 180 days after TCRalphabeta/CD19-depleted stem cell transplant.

CDR3 sequence reads: CASSWTGAQDTQYF. DNA of the CDR3: TGTGCCAGCAGTTGGACAGGGGCACAGGATACGCAGTATTTT. This sequence joins TRBV28 and TRBJ2-3; TRBD1 aligns across 9 bases. Germline V gives CDR1 MDHEN, CDR2 SYDVKM. With V trimmed by 4 bases and J by 6 bases, 5 bases remained unmatched. The CDR3 has 14 amino acids.